Listed here is a single T cell receptor (beta chain). Study members were between about 18 and 100 years old and lived in 24 US regions. Researchers sorted participants into cohorts using their self-reported clinical history. Recovery among Cohort 3 donors was established by two negative PCRs, clearance, or symptom resolution. Data came from immunoSEQ multiplex PCR; TCRdb stores just in-frame clones and leaves some out. The sample contains 490,000 or so clones, 70% to 90% of which appear only once. The ends were cut back, 7 bases at V and 5 bases at J, with 11 bases in the middle. The CDR3 sequence is 12 residues long. Germline assignment: CDR1 SNHLY and CDR2 FYNNEI. The entry originates in a study of blood T cell repertoires in COVID-19.

The chain couples TRBV2 to TRBJ2-5, with D possibly TRBD2 on 6 matching bases. Sequenced material: PBMCs or T cells enriched from blood (not recorded which). This receptor was obtained from a woman aged 55-69 years who had recovered from COVID-19. As DNA, the CDR3 is TGTGCCAGCATGGGACTGGGGGAGACCCAGTACTTC. Its protein is CASMGLGETQYF.